This TCR beta chain was obtained from a study of beta chain features in type 1 diabetes. A word on this clone: Its antigen is unidentified.

Every bit of the isolated RNA underwent reverse transcription, so sequencing read expressed TCRB transcripts. The table came from immunoSEQ multiplex PCR; TCRdb's copy has only in-frame clones and leaves some out. The sample consists of 860,000 or so clones, roughly 15% of them appearing once. Study-wide results and caveats: In comparison with healthy donors, patients had naive, central memory and Treg TCRB repertoires that appeared more similar. Shortening of TCRB CDR3s, moderate but significant, appeared in all four CD4+ subsets of Type 1 diabetes patients.

CDR3 length: 12 residues. V gave up 3 bases and J gave up 14 bases, with 16 bases separating them. Germline V gene lookup returns CDR1 MDHEN and CDR2 SYDVKM. The clonotype originates from a woman aged 18-29 years in good health. This chain links TRBV28 with TRBJ1-1; maybe TRBD1 (5 bases). Sequencing was performed on naive CD4+ T cells from blood. The CDR3 sequence: CASSLVSVGGFF. CDR3 in DNA: TGTGCCAGCAGTTTGGTTTCGGTGGGGGGGTTCTTT. The full variable domain, its missing parts supplied by reference TRBV28 and TRBJ1-1, is DVKVTQSSRYLVKRTGEKVFLECVQDMDHENMFWYRQDPGLGLRLIYFSYDVKMKEKGDIPEGYSVSREKKERFSLILESASTNQTSMYLCASSLVSVGGFFGQGTRLTVV.